The next 26 T cell receptor beta chains were all read from a single sample in a study of beta chain features in type 1 diabetes. Antigen specificity for these receptors is unknown. The entirety of the isolated RNA underwent reverse transcription, so expressed TCRB transcripts were sequenced. TCRdb keeps only in-frame clones here, not all; method: immunoSEQ multiplex PCR. The table includes about 190,000 clones, 7.8% detected once. Study-wide results and caveats: A moderate, significant TCRB CDR3 shortening appeared in type 1 diabetes across four CD4+ subsets.

Sequences were obtained from central memory CD4+ T cells from blood. The receptors were sampled from a woman aged 40 to 50 with type 1 diabetes.

J is TRBJ2-6 and V is TRBV5-1; TRBD2 is a possible D gene (5 bases). This CDR3 region has 16 residues. CDR1 SGHRS and CDR2 YFSETQ come from the germline V gene. Trimming took 0 bases from V and 0 from J, leaving 7 bases between them. The CDR3 sequence is CASSLDGNSGANVLTF. The DNA for the CDR3 is TGCGCCAGCAGCTTGGACGGGAACTCTGGGGCCAACGTCCTGACTTTC.

A few counts support this clone. The chain couples TRBV4-1 to TRBJ2-5; TRBD2 might be the D (7 bases). The J call may be in error: the DNA end matches TRBJ2-7 better. Germline V gene lookup returns CDR1 MGHRA and CDR2 YSYEKL. The length of the CDR3 is 16 residues. CDR3: CASSQEGGGLTYEQYF. The CDR3 DNA follows: TGCGCCAGCAGCCAAGAAGGCGGGGGCCTTACCTACGAGCAGTACTTC.

This clone came up a few times. V gene TRBV19 combines with J gene TRBJ2-5; 7 positions match TRBD1. Trimming cost V 5 bases and J 4 bases; bases outside gene matches: 4. This CDR3 spans 13 amino acids. Per germline, CDR1 LNHDA and CDR2 SQIVND (reference sequence). CDR3 sequence reads: CASSGYRGETQYF. The CDR3, as DNA: TGTGCCAGTAGTGGGTACAGGGGAGAGACCCAGTACTTC.

The rearrangement links TRBV7-2 to TRBJ2-3, with a tentative D call TRBD2 (6 bases). The length of the CDR3 is 14 residues. Trimming cost V 5 bases and J 4 bases, with 13 bases left between them. The germline CDR1 and CDR2 sequences are SGHTA and FQGNSA. The CDR3 coding sequence is TGTGCCAGCAGCCTCCTGGGGGGACCAGATACGCAGTATTTT. Protein product: CASSLLGGPDTQYF.

In its sample, this clone was seen a few times. This chain connects TRBV30 to TRBJ1-3; maybe TRBD1 (6 bases). V was clipped by 1 base and J by 2 bases, with 12 bases between them. The CDR3 has 15 amino acids. Germline CDR1 GTSNPN, CDR2 SVGIG (reference sequence). The CDR3: CAWSAPTGPGNTIYF. The CDR3 DNA reads as TGTGCCTGGAGTGCCCCGACAGGTCCTGGAAACACCATATATTTT.

A few counts support this clone. The chain has TRBV11-3 and TRBJ1-1; D call uncertain. The V end lost 5 bases, the J end lost 4 bases, and 11 bases lay between the germline ends. This CDR3 region has 13 residues. CDR1 is SGHNT, CDR2 YENEEA, per germline. DNA of the CDR3: TGTGCCAGCAGCGCTACAGTCTCCACTGAAGCTTTCTTT. This encodes CASSATVSTEAFF.

Points on this clone: In this CDR3 the conserved last residue, phenylalanine or tryptophan, is missing, so a read error is likely. The rearrangement links TRBV28 to TRBJ1-2; D is undetermined. The ends were cut back, 7 bases at V and 4 bases at J, with 13 bases in the middle. This CDR3 contains 13 residues. Germline V gene sequence: CDR1 MDHEN, CDR2 SYDVKM. The CDR3 region is CASTLGGVYGYTS. For the CDR3, the DNA is TGTGCCAGCACCCTGGGAGGAGTCTATGGCTACACCTCC.

This clone came up a few times. J is TRBJ2-4 and V is TRBV15; TRBD1 is a possible D gene (8 bases). CDR1 and CDR2 (germline): LNHNV, YYDKDF (reference sequence). The V end was cut by 4 bases, the J end by 8 bases, with 12 bases between. The CDR3 runs 13 residues. The CDR3 DNA follows: TGTGCCACCAGCAACAGGGGGGGAGACATTCAGTACTTC. Protein: CATSNRGGDIQYF. The full variable domain, its missing parts supplied by reference TRBV15 and TRBJ2-4, is DAMVIQNPRYQVTQFGKPVTLSCSQTLNHNVMYWYQQKSSQAPKLLFHYYDKDFNNEADTPDNFQSRRPNTSFCFLDIRSPGLGDTAMYLCATSNRGGDIQYFGAGTRLSVL.

This chain joins TRBV27 and TRBJ2-1; D call uncertain. V was shortened by 2 bases and J by 9 bases, with 17 bases between the two germline ends. This CDR3 is built from 15 residues. The germline V gene has CDR1 MNHEY and CDR2 SMNVEV (reference sequence). CDR3 DNA: TGTGCCAGCAGTTTAGTGGCAGGCCAATCCCCTGAGCAGTTCTTC. Its translation: CASSLVAGQSPEQFF.

The gene calls are TRBV30 and TRBJ1-1; D is undetermined. Trimming shortened V by 1 base and J by 1 base, and 13 bases separated the two germline ends. Germline lookup yields CDR1 GTSNPN and CDR2 SVGIG (reference sequence). The CDR3 sequence is 15 residues long. The CDR3 spells CAWSGLRQANTEAFF. The CDR3 DNA follows: TGTGCCTGGAGTGGTCTGCGTCAGGCGAACACTGAAGCTTTCTTT.

V and J are TRBV18 and TRBJ2-5; 7 bases map to TRBD1. The J call may be in error: the DNA end matches TRBJ2-7 better. This CDR3 comprises 16 residues. The germline gives CDR1 KGHSH, CDR2 LQKENI. The CDR3 DNA is TGTGCCAGCTCACCCCCAGGGGGAAGGGTCTACCACGAGCAGTACTTC. It translates to CASSPPGGRVYHEQYF.

This clone occurred a few times. The germline gene is not matched at one end of the junction; a read error may be the cause. The rearrangement joins TRBV28 to TRBJ2-3; TRBD2 aligns across 10 bases. The length of the CDR3 is 12 residues. Germline assignment: CDR1 MDHEN and CDR2 SYDVKM. This chain's CDR3 is CASSLLAGVQNF. The CDR3 bases are TGTGCCAGCAGTCTGCTAGCGGGAGTTCAGAATTTT.

This clone occurred a few times. The chain recombines TRBV7-9 with TRBJ2-5, with TRBD1 as a possible D gene (6 bases). The germline V gene encodes CDR1 SEHNR and CDR2 FQNEAQ (reference sequence). This CDR3 comprises 16 residues. Trimming shortened V by 5 bases and J by 1 base, and 17 bases separated the two germline ends. The CDR3 region is CASSHTDRGPQETQYF. The CDR3 coding sequence is TGTGCCAGCAGCCATACGGACAGAGGTCCCCAAGAGACCCAGTACTTC. Combining the CDR3 with reference TRBV7-9 and TRBJ2-5 gives the whole variable domain DTGVSQNPRHKITKRGQNVTFRCDPISEHNRLYWYRQTLGQGPEFLTYFQNEAQLEKSRLLSDRFSAERPKGSFSTLEIQRTEQGDSAMYLCASSHTDRGPQETQYFGPGTRLLVL.

By its share, this clone is large. This chain uses TRBV9 with TRBJ2-1; 7 nucleotides align to TRBD2. Germline V gene lookup returns CDR1 SGDLS and CDR2 YYNGEE. The CDR3 is made up of 14 amino acids. V was clipped by 5 bases and J by 6 bases; unmatched bases: 8. CDR3 sequence (DNA): TGTGCCAGCAGTGGGGGAGGGACCGCCAATGAGCAGTTCTTC. It yields the protein CASSGGGTANEQFF.

This clone was counted only a few times. The chain combines TRBV7-9 with TRBJ2-7; weak D call: TRBD2 (5 bases). Germline-derived CDR1 and CDR2 are SEHNR and FQNEAQ (reference sequence). V dropped 3 bases and J dropped 6 bases, with 12 bases sitting between them. The length of the CDR3 is 13 residues. For the CDR3, the DNA is TGTGCCAGCAGCTTTCGGGGAATTCTCGAGCAGTACTTC. Protein: CASSFRGILEQYF.

V is TRBV2 and J is TRBJ1-1; 7 bases align to TRBD1. This CDR3 has 15 residues. Germline loops: CDR1 SNHLY, CDR2 FYNNEI. The V gene end was trimmed by 6 bases and the J gene end by 5 bases; junction bases not matched to a gene: 12. CDR3 in amino acids: CASRAETGLGTEAFF. In DNA, the CDR3 is TGTGCCAGCAGGGCCGAGACAGGGTTGGGAACTGAAGCTTTCTTT.

The V call is TRBV7-2, the J call TRBJ1-2, with unresolved D. This CDR3 has 15 residues. Deletions cut 1 base from V and 0 bases from J, with 9 bases between. CDR1 is SGHTA, CDR2 FQGNSA, per germline. Written as DNA, the CDR3 is TGTGCCAGCAGCTTAGGGCAGGCTGCTAACTATGGCTACACCTTC. The encoded protein is CASSLGQAANYGYTF.

V and J are TRBV30 and TRBJ2-4, with TRBD1 as a possible D gene (6 bases). The CDR3 loop spans 13 amino acids. The germline V and J ends were trimmed by 3 bases and 5 bases, with 11 bases remaining between them. Germline CDR1 GTSNPN, CDR2 SVGIG (reference sequence). CDR3 residues: CAWSKDSENIQYF. CDR3 sequence (DNA): TGTGCCTGGAGCAAGGACAGTGAAAACATTCAGTACTTC.

This clone was seen a few times. V gene TRBV5-1 combines with J gene TRBJ2-1, with TRBD2 matching over 7 bases. The CDR3 is made up of 14 amino acids. Germline V lookup: CDR1 SGHRS, CDR2 YFSETQ. The junction had 14 bases not matched to a gene; V was cut back by 7 bases and J by 10 bases. The CDR3: CASGGGTGRGEQFF. The DNA for the CDR3 is TGCGCCAGCGGGGGGGGGACTGGAAGAGGGGAGCAGTTCTTC.

The table lists this clone with a few counts. The chain combines TRBV7-9 with TRBJ2-2, with D maybe TRBD2 (5 bases). Germline lookup yields CDR1 SEHNR and CDR2 FQNEAQ (reference sequence). V lost 6 bases and J lost 6, with 11 bases in between. CDR3 size: 13 residues. The CDR3 spells CASRQEAAGELFF. The DNA for the CDR3 is TGTGCCAGCAGACAAGAAGCGGCCGGGGAGCTGTTTTTT.

The sample holds many counts of this clone. DNA for the CDR3: TGTGCCAGCAGCCCGTTGACAGGGGGAATCTATGGCTACACCTTC. This sequence encodes CASSPLTGGIYGYTF. The chain employs TRBV7-9 and TRBJ1-2, with 9 bases matching TRBD1. CDR1 is SEHNR and CDR2 is FQNEAQ in the germline V gene (reference sequence). Trimming removed 5 bases from V and 4 bases from J; junction bases left unmatched: 8. The CDR3 has 15 residues.

The J gene is TRBJ1-2, the V gene TRBV29-1, with a weak D call TRBD1 (6 bases). This CDR3 spans 14 amino acids. Germline V CDR1 and CDR2: SQVTM, ANQGSEA. V shed 3 bases and J shed 0 bases, with 11 bases lying between them. CDR3: CSVDGGRANYGYTF. In DNA, the CDR3 is TGCAGCGTTGACGGGGGGCGAGCTAACTATGGCTACACCTTC. Drawing the rest from reference TRBV29-1 and TRBJ1-2, the complete variable domain is SAVISQKPSRDICQRGTSLTIQCQVDSQVTMMFWYRQQPGQSLTLIATANQGSEATYESGFVIDKFPISRPNLTFSTLTVSNMSPEDSSIYLCSVDGGRANYGYTFGSGTRLTVV.

The chain recombines TRBV7-6 with TRBJ1-4; D ambiguous. Germline CDR1 reads SGHVS; CDR2 reads FNYEAQ. Trimming removed 5 bases at V and 8 bases at J, with 18 bases between. CDR3 length: 15 residues. The CDR3 DNA reads as TGTGCCAGCAGCGCCCTAATGGCGCCGGGAGAAAAACTGTTTTTT. This codes for CASSALMAPGEKLFF.

This rearrangement joins TRBV4-3 to TRBJ2-7; D might be TRBD1 (7 bases). Trimming left V 4 bases short and J 1 base short, with 11 bases between. Germline CDR1 LGHNA, CDR2 YSLEER. CDR3 length: 14 residues. The CDR3 protein is CASSPQGGSYEQYF. The CDR3 region has the DNA TGCGCCAGCAGCCCGCAGGGGGGATCCTACGAGCAGTACTTC.

In this sample, this clone turned up a few times. The chain joins TRBV5-1 to TRBJ2-5, with TRBD2 matching over 10 bases. V was clipped by 5 bases and J by 4 bases; unmatched bases: 5. Germline assignment: CDR1 SGHRS and CDR2 YFSETQ. The CDR3 runs 14 residues. Written as DNA, the CDR3 is TGCGCCAGCAGAGTCCGACTAGCGGGAGAGACCCAGTACTTC. Translated, it gives CASRVRLAGETQYF.

CDR3 nucleotides: TGTGCCAGCAGCTCGCGAGATACAGGTACTGAAGCTTTCTTT. Encoded protein: CASSSRDTGTEAFF. V gene TRBV11-2 combines with J gene TRBJ1-1; D is possibly TRBD1 (5 bases). V was clipped by 4 bases and J by 5 bases, with 14 bases between them. The CDR3 has 14 amino acids. Germline CDR1 and CDR2: SGHAT and FQNNGV.